Included here is one T cell receptor (beta chain) sequence, with context. Its antigen remains unidentified. The data were obtained in a study of cytomegalovirus exposure and HLA in healthy donors. About the research overall: In a previous analysis, more than 90 million unique TCR beta sequences were found from 170 million or so T cells. Whole-study results and caveats: Beyond CMV serostatus, there was no information to go on about immune exposure.

The PCR was carried out with 60 Vbeta primers and 13 Jbeta primers. Sequencing used immunoSEQ multiplex PCR; TCRdb keeps in-frame clones, though not all of them. The data contain some 150,000 clones, under 80% of them singletons. The germline CDR1 and CDR2 sequences are MNHEY and SVGAGI. The CDR3 extends over 13 amino acids. Trimming at V came to 6 bases and at J to 5 bases, leaving 5 bases not matched to a gene. The receptor was derived from a male donor in good health and CMV-seronegative. The chain recombines TRBV6-5 with TRBJ2-5; 8 nucleotides agree with TRBD1. The sequenced material came from PBMCs. DNA for the CDR3: TGTGCCAGCAGGGGACAGGCCAGGGAGACCCAGTACTTC. Residues: CASRGQARETQYF.